This T cell receptor beta chain was recorded in a study of blood T cells in healthy people across ages. Then a second PCR, running roughly 7 to 11 cycles, was carried out with a sample-barcoded 5' primer and a J-beta primer mix. TCRdb re-analysed the 5' RACE reads in MiXCR, keeping a single row per CDR3 protein. Altogether about 580,000 distinct CDR3 sequences are present, less than 60% being singletons, with the ten largest covering around 23%. The sample providers were healthy Caucasian people from Russia, aged roughly 6 to 90. This clonotype has a handful of counts. There are 16 residues in the CDR3. Germline V gene data show CDR1 as SGHRS and CDR2 as YFSETQ. V lost 3 bases, J lost 8 bases, and 12 bases stayed unmatched.

This chain joins TRBV5-1 and TRBJ2-1, with 9 bases that match TRBD1. The TCR sequence derives from a man aged 80 or over in good health. The specimen was blood. For the CDR3, the DNA is TGCGCCAGCAGCTATATAACGGGACAGGGAATCCATGAGCAGTTCTTC. Protein: CASSYITGQGIHEQFF.